Shown below are 30 T cell receptor beta chains from a single sample sequenced in a study of T cell repertoires in cytomegalovirus infection. TCRdb used MiXCR to reprocess the reads, holding one entry per CDR3 protein. The sample has approximately 500,000 distinct CDR3 sequences, roughly 29% seen once; the top ten hold approximately 13%. Sequencing was done on a sample of PBMCs. Source of these receptors: a human donor in good health (CMV status not recorded). Some clones in this sample may be carry-over from other donors' samples.

The chain uses TRBV19 and TRBJ2-1; 7 bases line up with TRBD2. Trimming cost V 7 bases and J 0 bases; bases outside gene matches: 6. There are 15 residues in the CDR3. From germline, CDR1 is LNHDA and CDR2 SQIVND (reference sequence). In DNA form, the CDR3 reads TGTGCCAGTACCGATAGCGGGCTCTCCTACAATGAGCAGTTCTTC. Protein sequence: CASTDSGLSYNEQFF. The full variable domain, rest sourced from reference TRBV19 and TRBJ2-1, is DGGITQSPKYLFRKEGQNVTLSCEQNLNHDAMYWYRQDPGQGLRLIYYSQIVNDFQKGDIAEGYSVSREKKESFPLTVTSAQKNPTAFYLCASTDSGLSYNEQFFGPGTRLTVL.

The chain recombines TRBV6-5 with TRBJ1-6, with TRBD1 identical over 7 bases. Trimming at V came to 2 bases and at J to 9 bases, leaving 4 bases not matched to a gene. The CDR3 sequence is 14 residues long. The germline gives CDR1 MNHEY, CDR2 SVGAGI. For the CDR3, the DNA is TGTGCCAGCAGTTACAACAGGGGTCGTTCACCCCTCCACTTT. Translation: CASSYNRGRSPLHF.

The V gene is TRBV5-1, the J gene TRBJ1-2, with 9 bases lining up with TRBD1. Trimming took 2 bases from V and 7 from J; bases not matched to a gene: 9. The CDR3 is 15 amino acids. Germline CDR1 is SGHRS and CDR2 is YFSETQ. This CDR3 reads CASSLAGTGRSGYTF. For the CDR3, the DNA is TGCGCCAGCAGCTTAGCCGGGACAGGGAGATCTGGCTACACCTTC. Complete variable domain (other parts from reference TRBV5-1 and TRBJ1-2): KAGVTQTPRYLIKTRGQQVTLSCSPISGHRSVSWYQQTPGQGLQFLFEYFSETQRNKGNFPGRFSGRQFSNSRSEMNVSTLELGDSALYLCASSLAGTGRSGYTFGSGTRLTVV.

CDR3 amino acids: CASSLRWTLSNSPLHF. The DNA of the CDR3 is TGTGCCAGCAGTTTAAGATGGACGTTGTCAAATTCACCCCTCCACTTT. The chain combines TRBV27 with TRBJ1-6; no clear D. CDR3 size: 16 residues. V lost 2 bases, J lost 7 bases, and 15 bases lay in between. Germline lookup yields CDR1 MNHEY and CDR2 SMNVEV (reference sequence).

The genes are TRBV7-4 and TRBJ2-1; 7 bases fit TRBD2. Germline V gene lookup returns CDR1 SGHVT and CDR2 SQSDAQ. The CDR3 is 19 residues long. Trimming took 5 bases from V and 5 from J; bases not matched to a gene: 21. CDR3 sequence reads: CASSPRWVAGNTGHNEQFF. CDR3 in DNA: TGTGCCAGCAGCCCAAGATGGGTAGCGGGCAATACCGGACACAATGAGCAGTTCTTC.

A note on this clonotype: A read error may produce the germline difference seen at one junction end. V usage is TRBV6-9 and J usage is TRBJ1-1; D is unclear. CDR1 and CDR2 (germline): MNHGY, SVAAGI. The CDR3 is 10 residues long. CDR3 nucleotide sequence: TGTGCCAGCAGTTTCCTGGCAGGATTTTTT. This sequence encodes CASSFLAGFF.

This sequence joins TRBV4-3 and TRBJ2-7; TRBD1 agrees at 9 bases. V trimming: 0 bases; J trimming: 1 base; junction bases outside the gene matches: 10. Germline-derived CDR1 and CDR2 are LGHNA and YSLEER. This CDR3 is built from 18 residues. CDR3 residues: CASSQEGAGGTGSYEQYF. CDR3 DNA sequence: TGCGCCAGCAGCCAAGAAGGTGCTGGGGGGACAGGGTCCTACGAGCAGTACTTC.

The rearrangement uses TRBV11-2 and TRBJ2-3, with D possibly being TRBD2 (6 bases). This CDR3 is 14 amino acids long. Trimming took off 5 bases at V and 5 bases at J, with 14 bases between the two ends. The germline CDR1 and CDR2 sequences are SGHAT and FQNNGV. CDR3 region: CASSPLLGGDTQYF. In DNA form, the CDR3 reads TGTGCCAGCAGCCCCCTGTTGGGGGGAGATACGCAGTATTTT. Drawing the rest from reference TRBV11-2 and TRBJ2-3, the complete variable domain is EAGVAQSPRYKIIEKRQSVAFWCNPISGHATLYWYQQILGQGPKLLIQFQNNGVVDDSQLPKDRFSAERLKGVDSTLKIQPAKLEDSAVYLCASSPLLGGDTQYFGPGTRLTVL.

This clonotype has only one observation. This CDR3 fails to terminate in the conserved phenylalanine or tryptophan, so it likely reflects a read error. The chain combines TRBV6-1 with TRBJ2-2; D perhaps matches TRBD2 (5 bases). The V end lost 5 bases, the J end lost 2 bases, and 21 bases lay between the germline ends. Per the germline V gene, CDR1 is MNHNS and CDR2 is SASEGT. This CDR3 region has 18 residues. This CDR3 reads CASSSFLRRVFNTGELFS. The DNA for the CDR3 is TGTGCCAGCAGTTCTTTTTTACGGCGGGTCTTCAACACCGGGGAGCTGTTTTCT.

This clonotype came up a few times. The rearrangement joins TRBV7-8 to TRBJ2-7, with TRBD2 identical over 7 bases. The junction had 14 bases not matched to a gene; V was cut back by 5 bases and J by 1 base. The CDR3 length is 17 residues. Germline V gene lookup returns CDR1 SGHVS and CDR2 FQNEAQ. CDR3 residues: CASSPTSAGLRSYEQYV. The CDR3 DNA is TGTGCCAGCAGCCCTACCTCAGCGGGATTAAGGTCCTACGAGCAGTACGTC.

This clonotype showed up just a few times. The gene calls are TRBV20-1 and TRBJ2-5; possible D gene TRBD1, 5 bases. V was clipped by 6 bases and J by 2 bases, with 13 bases between them. Germline-derived CDR1 and CDR2 are DFQATT and SNEGSKA (reference sequence). This CDR3 spans 13 amino acids. The CDR3 reads CSATTDKQETQYF. The CDR3, as DNA: TGCAGTGCCACGACAGATAAACAAGAGACCCAGTACTTC.

The genes are TRBV28 and TRBJ1-3; the D is unclear. Germline CDR1 is MDHEN and CDR2 is SYDVKM. Trimming shortened V by 5 bases and J by 2 bases, and 13 bases separated the two germline ends. The CDR3 length is 15 residues. The chain's CDR3 is CASSLTVTTGNTIYF. The CDR3 bases are TGTGCCAGCAGTCTTACTGTGACTACTGGAAACACCATATATTTT.

The chain uses TRBV4-3 and TRBJ2-2; 8 nucleotides agree with TRBD2. This CDR3 is 16 amino acids long. V shed 0 bases and J 5 bases; nucleotides not matched to a gene: 5. Germline V gene lookup returns CDR1 LGHNA and CDR2 YSLEER. The CDR3 DNA sequence: TGCGCCAGCAGCCAAGATCGGGGGGGGGCGACCGGGGAGCTGTTTTTT. This encodes CASSQDRGGATGELFF.

This clonotype showed up just once. The chain is built from TRBV28 and TRBJ2-3; either TRBD1 or TRBD2 may fit D (6 bases each). Trimming removed 6 bases from V and 6 bases from J, with 19 bases in between. The germline V gene encodes CDR1 MDHEN and CDR2 SYDVKM. The CDR3 contains 15 residues. The CDR3 reads CASSLQQGGADTQYF. Here the CDR3 DNA reads TGTGCCAGCAGCCTACAACAGGGAGGTGCGGATACGCAGTATTTT.

The V call is TRBV6-6, the J call TRBJ2-3; TRBD2 matches at 10 bases. This CDR3 is 16 amino acids long. The V gene's germline CDR1 is MNHNY and CDR2 SVGAGI (reference sequence). With V trimmed by 10 bases and J by 3 bases, 13 bases remained unmatched. Written as DNA, the CDR3 is TGTGCCACCTCCCGGTGGCTAGCGGGAGAAACAGATACGCAGTATTTT. It codes for CATSRWLAGETDTQYF.

A few counts support this clonotype. The chain uses TRBV4-1 and TRBJ1-2; 7 bases match TRBD1. CDR3 length equals 15 residues. Looked up from germline, CDR1 is MGHRA and CDR2 is YSYEKL. With V trimmed by 7 bases and J by 3 bases, 11 bases remained unmatched. The CDR3 sequence is CASTPGRGLDYGYTF. In DNA, the CDR3 is TGCGCCAGCACCCCTGGGAGGGGGCTCGACTATGGCTACACCTTC.

This clonotype was seen a handful of times. The chain uses TRBV3-1 and TRBJ2-5, with 15 bases that match TRBD2. Germline CDR1 and CDR2: LGHDT and YNNKEL (reference sequence). V lost 4 bases and J lost 1; bases outside the gene matches: 10. This CDR3 is 19 amino acids long. The CDR3 DNA reads TGTGCCAGCAGCCCTGGACTAGCGGGAGGGCTTGTAGGCCAAGAGACCCAGTACTTC. Translating it yields CASSPGLAGGLVGQETQYF.

This clonotype was counted only a few times. The chain links TRBV5-6 to TRBJ2-7, with D maybe TRBD2 (6 bases). CDR1 and CDR2 (germline): SGHDT, YYEEEE. The CDR3 is 13 residues long. V was cut by 3 bases and J by 11 bases, with 18 bases left in between. CDR3 nucleotides: TGTGCCAGCAGCTCAGCGACTAGTCGGGTGAAGTACGTC. Translating gives CASSSATSRVKYV.

The chain recombines TRBV10-2 with TRBJ1-2, with no clear D. Germline V gene lookup returns CDR1 WSHSY and CDR2 SAAADI. CDR3 length equals 12 residues. Trimming removed 4 bases from V and 6 bases from J, with 9 bases in between. The CDR3 protein is CASSGVSNGYTF. Here the CDR3 DNA reads TGCGCCAGCAGTGGAGTATCGAATGGCTACACCTTC.

Many counts were recorded for this clonotype. The chain couples TRBV6-1 to TRBJ1-5, with 7 bases that match TRBD1. J was trimmed by 4 bases and V by 6 bases; bases with no gene match: 6. The germline CDR1 and CDR2 sequences are MNHNS and SASEGT. CDR3 size: 14 residues. The CDR3 DNA reads TGTGCCAGCAGCCCCCCAGGGGGGAATCAGCCCCAGCATTTT. Encoded protein: CASSPPGGNQPQHF.

Only a few counts were recorded for this clonotype. The gene calls are TRBV30 and TRBJ1-4, with 7 nucleotides matching TRBD1. CDR1 and CDR2 (germline): GTSNPN, SVGIG (reference sequence). The CDR3 has 13 amino acids. After removal of 4 bases from V and 6 bases from J, the junction contained 5 bases not matched to a gene. CDR3 sequence (DNA): TGTGCCTGGAAGGGGGCAGGGGATGAAAAACTGTTTTTT. This encodes CAWKGAGDEKLFF.

This clonotype turned up a few times. The chain employs TRBV10-3 and TRBJ1-3; D is unclear. CDR1 ENHRY and CDR2 SYGVKD come from the germline V gene. This CDR3 has 14 amino acids. V lost 7 bases and J 0 bases, leaving 10 bases between the germline ends. Here the CDR3 reads CAITSSISGNTIYF. CDR3 DNA: TGTGCCATCACCTCGTCAATCTCTGGAAACACCATATATTTT.

V is TRBV28 and J is TRBJ2-3; 9 positions agree with TRBD2. CDR1 and CDR2 from the germline V gene are MDHEN and SYDVKM. The ends lost 3 bases at V and 2 bases at J; junction bases unmatched: 9. The CDR3 is 17 amino acids. CDR3 nucleotide sequence: TGTGCCAGCAGTTTCTGGGACCTAGCGGGACTCACAGATACGCAGTATTTT. Translation gives CASSFWDLAGLTDTQYF.

This chain uses TRBV6-1 with TRBJ1-3; D might be TRBD1 (5 bases). The CDR3 extends over 14 amino acids. Trimming stripped 7 bases from V and 0 bases from J, with 10 bases between. Germline V gene lookup returns CDR1 MNHNS and CDR2 SASEGT. The CDR3 reads CASTGFFSGNTIYF. The CDR3 region has the DNA TGTGCCAGCACAGGGTTTTTCTCTGGAAACACCATATATTTT.

This clonotype was seen many times. The chain has TRBV7-2 and TRBJ2-1; D is uncertain. The length of the CDR3 is 15 residues. Trimming pared 5 bases from V and 0 bases from J, leaving 11 bases between. From germline, CDR1 is SGHTA and CDR2 FQGNSA. CDR3 amino acids: CASSPTRSSYNEQFF. As DNA, the CDR3 is TGTGCCAGCAGCCCTACAAGAAGCTCCTACAATGAGCAGTTCTTC.

This clonotype showed up many times. The gene calls are TRBV7-8 and TRBJ2-5, with no clear D. The length of the CDR3 is 14 residues. Looked up from germline, CDR1 is SGHVS and CDR2 is FQNEAQ. Trimming took off 3 bases at V and 8 bases at J, with 16 bases between the two ends. CDR3 nucleotides: TGTGCCAGCAGCTTCTGGGCGGACGGTCCCACCCAGTACTTC. Encoded protein: CASSFWADGPTQYF.

The rearrangement joins TRBV12-3 or TRBV12-4 to TRBJ2-1; 7 bases fit TRBD1. The CDR3 sequence is 15 residues long. V gave up 6 bases and J gave up 9 bases; unmatched junction bases: 14. The CDR3, as DNA: TGTGCCAGCAGCCCCGACAGGGCAGGAAGAGGTGAGCAGTTCTTC. Amino acids: CASSPDRAGRGEQFF.

This clonotype came up a few times. V usage is TRBV27 and J usage is TRBJ1-1; TRBD1 might be the D (5 bases). Trimming stripped 2 bases from V and 4 bases from J, with 11 bases between. This CDR3 comprises 14 residues. CDR1 MNHEY and CDR2 SMNVEV come from the germline V gene (reference sequence). The CDR3 sequence: CASSLRARATEAFF. CDR3 sequence (DNA): TGTGCCAGCAGTTTACGGGCCAGGGCCACTGAAGCTTTCTTT.

This clonotype occurred a few times. The chain links TRBV12-3 or TRBV12-4 to TRBJ1-1; 8 bases are a match to TRBD1. CDR3 size: 16 residues. Trimming removed 1 base from V and 1 base from J; junction bases left unmatched: 5. This CDR3 is CASSLGQGIGNTEAFF. The CDR3 DNA reads as TGTGCCAGCAGTTTAGGACAGGGGATCGGGAACACTGAAGCTTTCTTT.

The V call is TRBV4-1, the J call TRBJ2-2; D gene unclear. This CDR3 comprises 14 residues. The V end was cut by 0 bases, the J end by 6 bases, with 8 bases between. Germline lookup yields CDR1 MGHRA and CDR2 YSYEKL. This CDR3 is CASSQDLGPGELFF. CDR3 sequence (DNA): TGCGCCAGCAGCCAAGACTTGGGTCCCGGGGAGCTGTTTTTT.